One TCR beta chain is described in this entry. The antigen is unknown. In the PCR, 60 Vbeta and 13 Jbeta primers were used. Libraries were prepared by immunoSEQ multiplex PCR; TCRdb keeps only in-frame clonotypes and omits some of them. The sample has roughly 100,000 clones, roughly 85% seen once; the top ten hold 5.8%. Germline V gene lookup returns CDR1 KGHSH and CDR2 LQKENI. There are 13 residues in the CDR3. V lost 3 bases and J lost 10, with 10 bases in between. The sample is drawn from a study of cytomegalovirus exposure and HLA in healthy donors. The study, taken as a whole, reports: Upon later analysis, TCR association rates were observed to vary by HLA locus, being highest for DRB1 and lowest for HLA-C. A few V segments could not be told apart, such as TRBV6-2 and TRBV6-3, and were left out. A later analysis linked a missense variant in DCLRE1C to the trimming of TCR beta V and J genes.

V and J are TRBV18 and TRBJ1-6; D is uncertain. Input material: PBMCs. The TCR comes from a man between 60 and 75 years old in good health and CMV-seropositive. CDR3 coding DNA: TGTGCCAGCTCACCGAGGGTTGGCTCACCCCTCCACTTT. It codes for CASSPRVGSPLHF. Together with reference TRBV18 and TRBJ1-6, the CDR3 gives the full variable domain: NAGVMQNPRHLVRRRGQEARLRCSPMKGHSHVYWYRQLPEEGLKFMVYLQKENIIDESGMPKERFSAEFPKEGPSILRIQQVVRGDSAAYFCASSPRVGSPLHFGNGTRLTVT.